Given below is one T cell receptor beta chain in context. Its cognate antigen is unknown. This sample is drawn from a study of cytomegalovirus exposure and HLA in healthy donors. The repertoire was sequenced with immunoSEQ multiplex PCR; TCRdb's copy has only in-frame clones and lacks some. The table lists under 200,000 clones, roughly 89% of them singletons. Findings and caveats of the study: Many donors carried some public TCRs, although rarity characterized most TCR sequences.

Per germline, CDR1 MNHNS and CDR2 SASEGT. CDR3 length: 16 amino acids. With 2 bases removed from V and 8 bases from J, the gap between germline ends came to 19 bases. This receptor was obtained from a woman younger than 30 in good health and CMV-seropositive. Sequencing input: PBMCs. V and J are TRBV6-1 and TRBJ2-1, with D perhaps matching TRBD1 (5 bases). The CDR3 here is CASSERWTNKFHEQFF. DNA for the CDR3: TGTGCCAGCAGTGAACGGTGGACAAACAAATTCCATGAGCAGTTCTTC.